The clone carrying this T cell receptor beta chain has ten or more counts. The antigen remains undetermined. This sample was taken from a study of T-cell reconstitution after alpha-beta-depleted transplantation in children. The study's findings and limits: The study reportedly traced alpha-beta T cells about two months after transplant to several hundred expanded graft clones.

Germline CDR1 DFQATT, CDR2 SNEGSKA (reference sequence). This CDR3 region has 14 residues. Trimming stripped 5 bases from V and 6 bases from J, with 14 bases between. The TCRbeta library incorporated unique molecular identifiers. TCRdb fed the PCR reads into MiXCR, producing one record per CDR3 protein. The profile shows fewer than 700,000 distinct CDR3 sequences, 23% of them singletons. The J gene is TRBJ1-6, the V gene TRBV20-1; perhaps TRBD1 as D (6 bases). The sample in question was PBMCs, mostly from graft donor cells, obtained 360 days after TCRalphabeta/CD19-depleted stem cell transplant. The receptor comes from a boy in the first two years of life who had a stem cell transplant for acute myeloid leukemia, so the T cells may come from the graft donor. The CDR3 protein is CSAVHQGINSPLHF. Written as DNA, the CDR3 is TGCAGTGCTGTACATCAGGGGATTAATTCACCCCTCCACTTT.